Below are 32 T cell receptor beta chains sequenced from a single sample in a study of CD8 T cells in Susac syndrome. RNA was extracted with the RNeasy kit, and a quantity of about 0.45 to 1 ug was reverse transcribed using random hexamers. MiXCR was run by TCRdb on the immunoSEQ multiplex PCR reads, yielding one entry per CDR3 protein. Of just over 300,000 distinct CDR3 sequences in the sample, about 92% are singletons; the top ten hold 0.065%. Sequencing input: CD4+ T cells from PBMCs. The origin of the receptors is a human donor with multiple sclerosis.

The chain is built from TRBV4-1 and TRBJ1-1, with a weak D call TRBD1 (6 bases). Trimming pared 7 bases from V and 4 bases from J, leaving 13 bases between. The CDR3 contains 13 residues. CDR1 MGHRA and CDR2 YSYEKL come from the germline V gene. CDR3 sequence reads: CASTEGGATEAFF. DNA for the CDR3: TGCGCCAGCACCGAGGGGGGGGCCACTGAAGCTTTCTTT.

V and J are TRBV5-1 and TRBJ2-7; D not resolved. The germline V gene encodes CDR1 SGHRS and CDR2 YFSETQ. Trimming left V 4 bases short and J 3 bases short, with 14 bases between. The CDR3 is made up of 14 amino acids. The CDR3: CASSPSSFGYEQYF. Written as DNA, the CDR3 is TGCGCCAGCAGCCCGAGCAGTTTCGGCTACGAGCAGTACTTC.

V and J are TRBV11-2 and TRBJ1-1; D gene ambiguous. This CDR3 has 15 residues. Germline V gives CDR1 SGHAT, CDR2 FQNNGV. The ends were cut back, 1 base at V and 1 base at J, with 10 bases in the middle. The DNA of the CDR3 is TGTGCCAGCAGCTTAGTTAGAGGGCCGAACACTGAAGCTTTCTTT. This codes for CASSLVRGPNTEAFF.

This clonotype was counted a single time. The chain couples TRBV3-1 to TRBJ2-1; D remains unclear. Germline lookup yields CDR1 LGHDT and CDR2 YNNKEL (reference sequence). CDR3 length: 15 residues. V lost 2 bases and J 0 bases, leaving 8 bases between the germline ends. This CDR3 is CASSQTPFSYNEQFF. The CDR3, as DNA: TGTGCCAGCAGCCAAACCCCGTTCTCCTACAATGAGCAGTTCTTC.

This rearrangement joins TRBV19 to TRBJ1-5, with 11 bases identical to TRBD1. This CDR3 spans 19 amino acids. After removal of 1 base from V and 8 bases from J, the junction contained 16 bases not matched to a gene. Germline loops: CDR1 LNHDA, CDR2 SQIVND (reference sequence). In DNA form, the CDR3 reads TGTGCCAGTAGTATAGCGGGGGGACAGGGGGGGCTGAATCGGAAGCCCCAGCATTTT. Translating gives CASSIAGGQGGLNRKPQHF.

The chain joins TRBV14 to TRBJ2-5, with D unclear. Germline values: CDR1 SGHDN, CDR2 FVKESK. The V end was cut by 1 base, the J end by 2 bases, with 2 bases between. The CDR3 covers 12 residues. The CDR3 protein is CASSQGQETQYF. The CDR3 DNA reads as TGTGCCAGCAGCCAAGGACAAGAGACCCAGTACTTC.

V usage is TRBV29-1 and J usage is TRBJ2-1; TRBD2 matches 12 bases. The CDR3 consists of 13 residues. V lost 7 bases, J lost 10 bases, and 8 bases stayed unmatched. Germline CDR1 reads SQVTM; CDR2 reads ANQGSEA. The CDR3 is CSAGTSGPREQFF. The CDR3 bases are TGCAGCGCCGGGACTAGCGGGCCTCGAGAGCAGTTCTTC.

The V call is TRBV5-6, the J call TRBJ1-2; a possible D gene is TRBD1 (6 bases). CDR1 is SGHDT, CDR2 YYEEEE, per germline. With 5 bases removed from V and 4 bases from J, the gap between germline ends came to 12 bases. CDR3 length: 13 amino acids. The CDR3 sequence is CASRQQGGYGYTF. The CDR3, as DNA: TGTGCCAGCAGACAACAGGGCGGCTATGGCTACACCTTC.

The rearrangement links TRBV27 to TRBJ1-2; unclear D gene. The V end was cut by 2 bases, the J end by 8 bases, with 15 bases between. Germline V gene sequence: CDR1 MNHEY, CDR2 SMNVEV (reference sequence). CDR3 length: 14 amino acids. In DNA form, the CDR3 reads TGTGCCAGCAGTTTAGTGTCCGGGTTCAACGGCTACACCTTC. Translated, it gives CASSLVSGFNGYTF.

This chain connects TRBV30 to TRBJ1-1; D unresolved. CDR1 is GTSNPN and CDR2 is SVGIG in the germline V gene (reference sequence). This CDR3 has 13 amino acids. Trimming pared 3 bases from V and 7 bases from J, leaving 15 bases between. Here the CDR3 reads CAWRGWAEGEAFF. The CDR3 coding sequence is TGTGCCTGGAGAGGTTGGGCGGAGGGTGAAGCTTTCTTT. The variable domain in full, completed from reference TRBV30 and TRBJ1-1, reads SQTIHQWPATLVQPVGSPLSLECTVEGTSNPNLYWYRQAAGRGLQLLFYSVGIGQISSEVPQNLSASRPQDRQFILSSKKLLLSDSGFYLCAWRGWAEGEAFFGQGTRLTVV.

The chain uses TRBV7-2 and TRBJ2-3; 10 bases fit TRBD2. Trimming at V came to 1 base and at J to 4 bases, leaving 8 bases not matched to a gene. Germline CDR1 SGHTA, CDR2 FQGNSA. The CDR3 runs 17 residues. DNA of the CDR3: TGTGCCAGCAGCTTAGGAGGAGCGGGAGGGATAGCAGATACGCAGTATTTT. Its protein is CASSLGGAGGIADTQYF.

The chain employs TRBV5-4 and TRBJ2-2; 12 bases are shared with TRBD2. The CDR3 contains 17 residues. Germline CDR1 SGHNT, CDR2 YYREEE (reference sequence). V shed 0 bases, J shed 4 bases, and the junction held 4 bases outside the gene matches. The CDR3 sequence is CASSLGLAGGGTGELFF. DNA of the CDR3: TGTGCCAGCAGCTTGGGCCTAGCGGGAGGGGGCACCGGGGAGCTGTTTTTT.

The chain joins TRBV11-1 to TRBJ2-5; D might be TRBD2 (5 bases). V lost 4 bases and J 4 bases, leaving 16 bases between the germline ends. The germline CDR1 and CDR2 sequences are SGHAT and FQDESV (reference sequence). CDR3 size: 15 residues. The CDR3 bases are TGTGCCAGCAGCTATTCAAACGGTGCGGGAGAGACCCAGTACTTC. It codes for CASSYSNGAGETQYF. Based on the CDR3 plus reference TRBV11-1 and TRBJ2-5, the full variable domain is EAEVAQSPRYKITEKSQAVAFWCDPISGHATLYWYRQILGQGPELLVQFQDESVVDDSQLPKDRFSAERLKGVDSTLKIQPAELGDSAMYLCASSYSNGAGETQYFGPGTRLLVL.

This clonotype came up once. The J gene is TRBJ2-2, the V gene TRBV4-3, with 8 positions matching TRBD2. V was pared by 1 base and J by 7 bases, with 11 bases of the junction left unmatched. The CDR3 extends over 17 amino acids. Germline V CDR1 and CDR2: LGHNA, YSLEER. DNA of the CDR3: TGCGCCAGCAGCCAAGTGAGGAGCGGGGGAGGCGACGGGGAGCTGTTTTTT. Translated, it gives CASSQVRSGGGDGELFF.

The rearrangement uses TRBV14 and TRBJ2-1; 9 bases fit TRBD2. V lost 4 bases, J lost 4 bases, and 11 bases stayed unmatched. There are 17 residues in the CDR3. Germline loops: CDR1 SGHDN, CDR2 FVKESK. The CDR3 DNA follows: TGTGCCAGCAGCCCAGAAGGAAAGACTAGCGGATACAATGAGCAGTTCTTC. Residues: CASSPEGKTSGYNEQFF.

The chain links TRBV25-1 to TRBJ2-7; D ambiguous. V was pared by 8 bases and J by 3 bases, with 8 bases between. This CDR3 region has 11 residues. The germline V gene encodes CDR1 MGHDK and CDR2 SYGVNS. CDR3 in DNA: TGTGCCAGCGGCACGTACTACGAGCAGTACTTC. This sequence encodes CASGTYYEQYF.

The V gene is TRBV2, the J gene TRBJ2-3, with D unresolved. The CDR3 contains 14 residues. Trimming removed 8 bases from V and 0 bases from J, with 12 bases in between. Looked up from germline, CDR1 is SNHLY and CDR2 is FYNNEI. The CDR3 region has the DNA TGTGCCAGCGCCGAGATCGCCAGCACAGATACGCAGTATTTT. It translates to CASAEIASTDTQYF.

The chain is built from TRBV2 and TRBJ2-2; D may match TRBD1 or TRBD2 (6 bases each). The V and J ends lost 4 bases and 4 bases respectively, with 16 bases between them. The CDR3 consists of 16 residues. Germline V gene sequence: CDR1 SNHLY, CDR2 FYNNEI. Here the CDR3 DNA reads TGTGCCAGCAGTGGAGGGGGGACGCTACGCACCGGGGAGCTGTTTTTT. This gives the protein CASSGGGTLRTGELFF.

The chain's CDR3 is CSARAYPLSGASIASGANVLTF. DNA for the CDR3: TGCAGTGCTAGAGCCTACCCTCTGAGCGGGGCGTCCATCGCCTCTGGGGCCAACGTCCTGACTTTC. The rearrangement links TRBV20-1 to TRBJ2-6; 7 nucleotides align to TRBD2. Germline lookup yields CDR1 DFQATT and CDR2 SNEGSKA (reference sequence). The ends lost 1 base at V and 0 bases at J; junction bases unmatched: 21. The CDR3 has 22 residues.

The rearrangement uses TRBV11-2 and TRBJ2-1, with 8 bases identical to TRBD2. CDR1 is SGHAT, CDR2 FQNNGV, per germline. The V segment lost 3 bases and the J segment 2 bases; nucleotides outside the gene matches: 9. CDR3 length: 17 amino acids. In nucleotides, the CDR3 is TGTGCCAGCAGCTTCACTTCACTAGCGGTTCCCTACAATGAGCAGTTCTTC. This translates into CASSFTSLAVPYNEQFF.

This clonotype was recorded once. The chain combines TRBV28 with TRBJ2-1; 8 bases match TRBD2. Germline values: CDR1 MDHEN, CDR2 SYDVKM. After removal of 4 bases from V and 0 bases from J, the junction contained 5 bases not matched to a gene. CDR3 length: 16 residues. The CDR3 coding sequence is TGTGCCAGCAGTTCAGCGGGGGCATCCTCCTACAATGAGCAGTTCTTC. Translating it yields CASSSAGASSYNEQFF.

This chain links TRBV4-2 with TRBJ2-5; TRBD2 matches at 8 bases. The junction had 7 bases not matched to a gene; V was cut back by 2 bases and J by 5 bases. Looked up from germline, CDR1 is LGHNA and CDR2 is YNFKEQ. The CDR3 covers 15 residues. CDR3 amino acids: CASSQLAGGGETQYF. CDR3 nucleotides: TGTGCCAGCAGCCAACTCGCAGGCGGGGGGGAGACCCAGTACTTC.

This clonotype was seen only a few times. The chain combines TRBV6-5 with TRBJ1-5; D is unclear. CDR1 and CDR2 (germline): MNHEY, SVGAGI. The V end was cut by 2 bases, the J end by 2 bases, with 19 bases between. There are 18 residues in the CDR3. Written as DNA, the CDR3 is TGTGCCAGCAGTTACCTGCCGCCAAAGACGTCCGGCAATCAGCCCCAGCATTTT. Residues: CASSYLPPKTSGNQPQHF.

This rearrangement joins TRBV2 to TRBJ2-3, with 10 bases lining up with TRBD2. V lost 2 bases to trimming and J lost 4 bases; unmatched junction nucleotides: 6. There are 16 residues in the CDR3. Germline V lookup: CDR1 SNHLY, CDR2 FYNNEI. The CDR3 protein is CASSERSGGASDTQYF. The CDR3 DNA reads TGTGCCAGCAGTGAACGGAGCGGGGGGGCCTCAGATACGCAGTATTTT.

CDR3 nucleotide sequence: TGCAGTGCTGCCGGGGGGACTAGCCAGTACTTC. Its translation: CSAAGGTSQYF. The chain carries TRBV20-1 and TRBJ2-7, with TRBD2 matching 9 bases. CDR1 and CDR2 from the germline V gene are DFQATT and SNEGSKA (reference sequence). This CDR3 has 11 amino acids. V lost 5 bases to trimming and J lost 10 bases; unmatched junction nucleotides: 6.

The V call is TRBV30, the J call TRBJ1-2; D unresolved. The CDR3 length is 14 residues. Looked up from germline, CDR1 is GTSNPN and CDR2 is SVGIG (reference sequence). Trimming removed 3 bases at V and 10 bases at J, with 21 bases between. CDR3 DNA sequence: TGTGCCTGGAGCTCGGGCGCGTATTCAATTGACTACACCTTC. Protein sequence: CAWSSGAYSIDYTF.

A note on this clonotype: A junction end diverges from the germline sequence, so it may reflect a read error. The chain carries TRBV27 and TRBJ1-1, with TRBD1 as a possible D gene (5 bases). From germline, CDR1 is MNHEY and CDR2 SMNVEV (reference sequence). CDR3 length: 18 amino acids. The CDR3 is CASSLSWGVGAQHTGAFF. The CDR3 DNA reads TGTGCCAGCAGTTTATCGTGGGGGGTGGGTGCTCAACACACTGGAGCTTTCTTT.

Of note for this clonotype: A junction end diverges from the germline sequence, so it may reflect a read error. V is TRBV3-1 and J is TRBJ2-7, with 13 bases identical to TRBD2. This CDR3 has 15 residues. Germline CDR1 and CDR2: LGHDT and YNNKEL (reference sequence). The CDR3 coding sequence is TGTGCCAGCAGTCAAGGACTAGCGGGAGTCTACGAGCAGTACTTC. Translating it yields CASSQGLAGVYEQYF.

The rearrangement uses TRBV6-1 and TRBJ2-1, with D uncertain. The CDR3 length is 18 residues. Germline V CDR1 and CDR2: MNHNS, SASEGT. The V end lost 6 bases, the J end lost 1 base, and 22 bases lay between the germline ends. The CDR3 bases are TGTGCCAGCAGCATTACCCGCGACTTATACCAATCCTACAATGAGCAGTTCTTC. Protein sequence: CASSITRDLYQSYNEQFF.

V usage is TRBV5-4 and J usage is TRBJ2-7, with unresolved D. The germline V gene encodes CDR1 SGHNT and CDR2 YYREEE (reference sequence). This CDR3 comprises 16 residues. Trimming shortened V by 6 bases and J by 1 base, and 20 bases separated the two germline ends. In nucleotides, the CDR3 is TGTGCCAGCACCACCTCCCCTGCGATCCCTTCCTACGAGCAGTACTTC. Encoded protein: CASTTSPAIPSYEQYF.

The chain combines TRBV3-1 with TRBJ1-5; D is unresolved. V lost 1 base, J lost 0 bases, and 10 bases lay in between. CDR1 LGHDT and CDR2 YNNKEL come from the germline V gene (reference sequence). The CDR3 loop spans 16 amino acids. The CDR3: CASSQGGLTSNQPQHF. The CDR3, as DNA: TGTGCCAGCAGCCAAGGAGGTCTTACTAGCAATCAGCCCCAGCATTTT.

This clonotype was detected once. The rearrangement links TRBV29-1 to TRBJ2-3; no clear D gene. The length of the CDR3 is 13 residues. Between the trimmed V and J ends, which lost 2 bases and 0 bases, there was a span of 6 bases. Germline values: CDR1 SQVTM, CDR2 ANQGSEA. CDR3 DNA sequence: TGCAGCGTTGAACAACGTAGCACAGATACGCAGTATTTT. Encoded protein: CSVEQRSTDTQYF.